What follows are 23 T cell receptor beta chains derived from one specimen sequenced in a study of T cells in Graves' hyperthyroidism and ophthalmopathy. The source material, RNA transcripts, was used to amplify TCR beta CDR3 regions. The TCR CDR3 first-round RT-PCR relied on the HTBI primer set. TCRdb itself ran the multiplex PCR reads through MiXCR, one entry per CDR3 protein. The sample lists approximately 400,000 distinct CDR3 sequences; less than 15% were seen once. The sequencing sample was made of blood. These TCRs come from a man aged 25-45 years with Graves' hyperthyroidism that later progressed to Graves' ophthalmopathy.

The table lists this clonotype with many counts. Relative to the germline gene, one junction end is altered; a read error may explain this. The chain carries TRBV5-1 and TRBJ2-1; 7 bases line up with TRBD1. The CDR3 runs 14 residues. Per the germline V gene, CDR1 is SGHRS and CDR2 is YFSETQ. CDR3 in amino acids: CASRRDRSFNEQFF. The DNA of the CDR3 is TGCGCCAGCAGACGGGACAGATCCTTCAATGAGCAGTTCTTC. Based on the CDR3 plus reference TRBV5-1 and TRBJ2-1, the full variable domain is KAGVTQTPRYLIKTRGQQVTLSCSPISGHRSVSWYQQTPGQGLQFLFEYFSETQRNKGNFPGRFSGRQFSNSRSEMNVSTLELGDSALYLCASRRDRSFNEQFFGPGTRLTVL.

The chain is built from TRBV15 and TRBJ2-5; D is undetermined. Germline V gene sequence: CDR1 LNHNV, CDR2 YYDKDF (reference sequence). V gave up 4 bases and J gave up 0 bases, with 15 bases separating them. The CDR3 runs to 16 residues. DNA of the CDR3: TGTGCCACCAGCAACACACTCGTCCCATACCAAGAGACCCAGTACTTC. Its translation: CATSNTLVPYQETQYF.

This sequence joins TRBV12-5 and TRBJ1-5; 9 nucleotides line up with TRBD1. Trimming at V came to 0 bases and at J to 6 bases, leaving 6 bases not matched to a gene. CDR3 length equals 16 residues. Germline CDR1 LGHNT, CDR2 FRNRAP. CDR3 sequence reads: CASGLVSGQGAQPQHF. CDR3 bases: TGTGCTAGTGGTTTGGTATCGGGACAGGGCGCTCAGCCCCAGCATTTT. Together with reference TRBV12-5 and TRBJ1-5, the CDR3 gives the full variable domain: DARVTQTPRHKVTEMGQEVTMRCQPILGHNTVFWYRQTMMQGLELLAYFRNRAPLDDSGMPKDRFSAEMPDATLATLKIQPSEPRDSAVYFCASGLVSGQGAQPQHFGDGTRLSIL.

This clonotype was picked up a small number of times. The J gene is TRBJ2-5, the V gene TRBV7-9; a weak D match, TRBD2 (6 bases). Germline V gives CDR1 SEHNR, CDR2 FQNEAQ (reference sequence). Trimming stripped 8 bases from V and 2 bases from J, with 21 bases between. CDR3 length: 16 residues. DNA of the CDR3: TGTGCCAGCGGCCTCGGAACGCGGGGCGCGCAAGAGACCCAGTACTTC. Protein: CASGLGTRGAQETQYF.

This clonotype was counted at least ten times. The germline gene is not matched at one end of the junction; a read error may be the cause. V gene TRBV2 combines with J gene TRBJ1-5; TRBD1 might be the D (5 bases). Germline V gene sequence: CDR1 SNHLY, CDR2 FYNNEI. This CDR3 is 17 amino acids long. Here the CDR3 reads CASSEGQAIGSRQLQHF. CDR3 nucleotide sequence: TGTGCCAGCAGTGAGGGGCAGGCCATTGGTAGTAGGCAGCTCCAGCATTTT.

As for this clonotype: A single base separates this from a much larger clone, so it may be a read error. The chain carries TRBV20-1 and TRBJ2-1, with TRBD1 matching 9 bases. Germline CDR1 DFQATT, CDR2 SNEGSKA (reference sequence). CDR3 length: 15 amino acids. The CDR3 coding sequence is TGCGGTGCTAGTCCGACAGGGGGAGTTTACAATGAGCAGTTCTTC. Translated, it gives CGASPTGGVYNEQFF.

The chain combines TRBV5-1 with TRBJ2-2, with D possibly being TRBD1 (6 bases). The CDR3 is 18 residues long. V lost 1 base and J 2 bases, leaving 18 bases between the germline ends. CDR1 SGHRS and CDR2 YFSETQ come from the germline V gene. The CDR3 DNA sequence: TGCGCCAGCAGCTTGAGTCAGGGGACCCTTACTAACACCGGGGAGCTGTTTTTT. This translates into CASSLSQGTLTNTGELFF.

The genes are TRBV7-9 and TRBJ1-4; D uncertain. Germline-derived CDR1 and CDR2 are SEHNR and FQNEAQ (reference sequence). Trimming took off 1 base at V and 3 bases at J, with 12 bases between the two ends. The CDR3 loop spans 16 amino acids. CDR3 loop: CASSLETGGANEKLFF. The CDR3 DNA sequence: TGTGCCAGCAGCTTAGAGACGGGTGGAGCTAATGAAAAACTGTTTTTT. Together with reference TRBV7-9 and TRBJ1-4, the CDR3 gives the full variable domain: DTGVSQNPRHKITKRGQNVTFRCDPISEHNRLYWYRQTLGQGPEFLTYFQNEAQLEKSRLLSDRFSAERPKGSFSTLEIQRTEQGDSAMYLCASSLETGGANEKLFFGSGTQLSVL.

V gene TRBV28 combines with J gene TRBJ1-6; 8 bases agree with TRBD1. The CDR3 length is 15 residues. The germline V gene encodes CDR1 MDHEN and CDR2 SYDVKM. Trimming removed 6 bases from V and 5 bases from J; junction bases left unmatched: 6. DNA for the CDR3: TGTGCCAGCAGACAACAGGACAGGGATAATTCACCCCTCCACTTT. Protein product: CASRQQDRDNSPLHF.

The genes are TRBV7-9 and TRBJ2-7; D gene unclear. Trimming stripped 3 bases from V and 3 bases from J, with 6 bases between. CDR1 is SEHNR and CDR2 is FQNEAQ in the germline V gene (reference sequence). The CDR3 is 12 residues long. CDR3 nucleotide sequence: TGTGCCAGCAGCTTCAATTACTACGAGCAGTACTTC. Protein product: CASSFNYYEQYF.

This clonotype was detected ten times or more. The chain is built from TRBV25-1 and TRBJ1-5, with TRBD1 as a possible D gene (6 bases). Trimming pared 7 bases from V and 5 bases from J, leaving 9 bases between. Germline V gene data show CDR1 as MGHDK and CDR2 as SYGVNS. The CDR3 runs to 12 residues. The CDR3 nucleotides are TGTGCCAGCAATTCAGGGGATCAGCCCCAGCATTTT. Translating gives CASNSGDQPQHF.

This clonotype came up a few times. This chain connects TRBV20-1 to TRBJ1-2; 7 bases align to TRBD1. Germline CDR1 reads DFQATT; CDR2 reads SNEGSKA (reference sequence). V shed 0 bases, J shed 1 base, and the junction held 8 bases outside the gene matches. The CDR3 loop spans 16 amino acids. Written as DNA, the CDR3 is TGCAGTGCTAGAGATGTACCGGGACAGTATAACTATGGCTACACCTTC. As protein: CSARDVPGQYNYGYTF.

There are many counts of this clonotype. The chain recombines TRBV18 with TRBJ2-7; D is unresolved. The CDR3 runs to 14 residues. The V gene lost 3 bases and the J gene lost 5 bases, with 14 bases spanning the gap. Germline lookup yields CDR1 KGHSH and CDR2 LQKENI. The chain's CDR3 is CASSPKHMTDEQYF. CDR3 bases: TGTGCCAGCTCACCGAAACATATGACGGACGAGCAGTACTTC.

This clonotype turned up a few times. This rearrangement joins TRBV29-1 to TRBJ2-7; 9 bases fit TRBD2. The J segment lost 7 bases and the V segment lost 7 bases, leaving 17 bases of the junction unmatched. From germline, CDR1 is SQVTM and CDR2 ANQGSEA. The CDR3 sequence is 15 residues long. As DNA, the CDR3 is TGCAGCGGCCGACCGACCGGCGGGGGGGGTGGAGAGCAGTACTTC. It translates to CSGRPTGGGGGEQYF.

This clonotype was observed at least ten times. The gene calls are TRBV6-1 and TRBJ2-2; D not resolved. Germline V CDR1 and CDR2: MNHNS, SASEGT. V was clipped by 0 bases and J by 5 bases, with 7 bases between them. The CDR3 is 14 amino acids. DNA for the CDR3: TGTGCCAGCAGTGAAGCGCCAGAAACCGGGGAGCTGTTTTTT. Its translation: CASSEAPETGELFF.

This clonotype appeared many times. This chain connects TRBV12-3 or TRBV12-4 to TRBJ2-7; D gene uncertain. The V and J ends lost 1 base and 7 bases respectively, with 8 bases between them. The length of the CDR3 is 12 residues. The CDR3 loop is CASSLVVYEQYF. CDR3 nucleotides: TGTGCCAGCAGTTTAGTGGTTTATGAGCAGTACTTC.

This clonotype was observed many times. The chain employs TRBV28 and TRBJ2-5, with 9 bases identical to TRBD1. Germline V CDR1 and CDR2: MDHEN, SYDVKM. V was pared by 5 bases and J by 3 bases, with 7 bases of the junction left unmatched. CDR3 length: 15 amino acids. The CDR3 reads CASSPTGTGKETQYF. In DNA form, the CDR3 reads TGTGCCAGCAGTCCTACCGGGACAGGGAAAGAGACCCAGTACTTC.

The V gene is TRBV3-1, the J gene TRBJ1-4; D perhaps matches TRBD1 (6 bases). CDR1 is LGHDT and CDR2 is YNNKEL in the germline V gene (reference sequence). V dropped 1 base and J dropped 7 bases, with 10 bases sitting between them. This CDR3 is 14 amino acids long. Here the CDR3 DNA reads TGTGCCAGCAGCCAAGGAGGGGGGGGTGAAAAACTGTTTTTT. Amino acids: CASSQGGGGEKLFF.

In this sample, this clonotype turned up many times. This rearrangement joins TRBV5-8 to TRBJ1-3; no clear D. The CDR3 totals 13 residues. Trimming took off 1 base at V and 6 bases at J, with 8 bases between the two ends. Germline V CDR1 and CDR2: SGHTS, YDEGEE. The CDR3 spells CASSLQGLNTIYF. The CDR3 coding sequence is TGTGCCAGCAGCTTGCAAGGGCTAAACACCATATATTTT. Combining the CDR3 with reference TRBV5-8 and TRBJ1-3 gives the whole variable domain EAGVTQSPTHLIKTRGQQATLRCSPISGHTSVYWYQQALGLGLQFLLWYDEGEERNRGNFPPRFSGRQFPNYSSELNVNALELEDSALYLCASSLQGLNTIYFGEGSWLTVV.

This clonotype was found many times. The V and J genes are TRBV2 and TRBJ2-1, with 7 bases identical to TRBD2. The CDR3 covers 17 residues. V shed 11 bases and J 8 bases; nucleotides not matched to a gene: 24. CDR1 and CDR2 from the germline V gene are SNHLY and FYNNEI. CDR3 in DNA: TGTGCCCTCACGGGCCAGAGGACTAATAGCGGGCGCGATGAGCAGTTCTTC. It codes for CALTGQRTNSGRDEQFF.

This clonotype was picked up many times. V is TRBV7-9 and J is TRBJ2-3, with D perhaps given as TRBD1 or TRBD2 (5 bases each). V lost 5 bases, J lost 4 bases, and 13 bases lay in between. The germline V gene encodes CDR1 SEHNR and CDR2 FQNEAQ (reference sequence). The CDR3 has 14 residues. The CDR3 region is CASSPRDRADTQYF. The CDR3 DNA sequence: TGTGCCAGCAGCCCCCGGGACCGTGCAGATACGCAGTATTTT. The complete variable domain, with remaining parts taken from reference TRBV7-9 and TRBJ2-3, reads DTGVSQNPRHKITKRGQNVTFRCDPISEHNRLYWYRQTLGQGPEFLTYFQNEAQLEKSRLLSDRFSAERPKGSFSTLEIQRTEQGDSAMYLCASSPRDRADTQYFGPGTRLTVL.

CDR3 sequence: CASSPGDSEETQYF. The CDR3 nucleotides are TGTGCCAGCAGCCCGGGGGACTCCGAAGAGACCCAGTACTTC. V gene TRBV11-3 combines with J gene TRBJ2-5, with D maybe TRBD2 (6 bases). Germline V lookup: CDR1 SGHNT, CDR2 YENEEA. The V and J ends lost 5 bases and 3 bases respectively, with 13 bases between them. The CDR3 is made up of 14 amino acids.

This clonotype has more than one count but fewer than ten. The rearrangement uses TRBV11-3 and TRBJ1-3, with TRBD1 matching over 7 bases. V shed 1 base, J shed 2 bases, and the junction held 2 bases outside the gene matches. Germline values: CDR1 SGHNT, CDR2 YENEEA. This CDR3 comprises 15 residues. The CDR3 loop is CASSLVGTAGNTIYF. DNA for the CDR3: TGTGCCAGCAGCTTAGTTGGGACAGCTGGAAACACCATATATTTT. The entire variable domain, with the rest obtained from reference TRBV11-3 and TRBJ1-3, is as follows: EAGVVQSPRYKIIEKKQPVAFWCNPISGHNTLYWYLQNLGQGPELLIRYENEEAVDDSQLPKDRFSAERLKGVDSTLKIQPAELGDSAVYLCASSLVGTAGNTIYFGEGSWLTVV.